The text below deals with one T cell receptor beta chain. As yet, its antigen is unknown. Reverse transcribing all isolated RNA meant expressed TCRB transcripts were sequenced. Method: immunoSEQ multiplex PCR; TCRdb's copy keeps in-frame clones and lacks some. The sample lists some 350,000 clones; 13% were seen once. The sample comes from a study of beta chain features in type 1 diabetes. Overall study results and limits: TCRB CDR3s were moderately but significantly shorter in Type 1 diabetes patients in all four CD4+ subsets.

CD45RO/CCR7/CD25/CD127/CD95/CD27 staining was used to isolate CD4+ naive, central memory, regulatory and stem cell-like memory cells by sorting. Germline V gives CDR1 LGHNA, CDR2 YNFKEQ. The CDR3 has 15 amino acids. Deletions cut 4 bases from V and 5 bases from J, with 17 bases between. The TCR comes from a woman under 30 with type 1 diabetes. The material sequenced was naive CD4+ T cells from blood. This chain uses TRBV4-2 with TRBJ2-5; D is perhaps TRBD1 (7 bases). The CDR3 nucleotides read TGTGCCAGCAGCCGGGGGACAGTCGGGGGTGAGACCCAGTACTTC. This gives the protein CASSRGTVGGETQYF.